These 10 T cell receptor beta chains were sequenced from one sample in a study of cytomegalovirus exposure and HLA in healthy donors. Primers for the PCR totalled 60 Vbeta and 13 Jbeta. Produced via immunoSEQ multiplex PCR; TCRdb's table is partial and in-frame only. The data contain 100,000 to 150,000 clones, roughly 85% of them singletons. The sequencing sample was made of PBMCs. These receptors all come from a man between 18 and 29 years old in good health and CMV-seropositive.

This chain uses TRBV6-5 with TRBJ2-3, with 9 bases matching TRBD1. This CDR3 is built from 15 residues. Germline values: CDR1 MNHEY, CDR2 SVGAGI. V shed 2 bases, J shed 8 bases, and the junction held 8 bases outside the gene matches. CDR3 in amino acids: CASSYRTGGGGTQYF. For the CDR3, the DNA is TGTGCCAGCAGTTACCGTACAGGGGGCGGGGGTACGCAGTATTTT.

V and J are TRBV6-1 and TRBJ2-5; D unresolved. The germline CDR1 and CDR2 sequences are MNHNS and SASEGT. Deletions cut 10 bases from V and 2 bases from J, with 8 bases between. The CDR3 has 11 amino acids. The CDR3 loop reads CATDWQETQYF. Here the CDR3 DNA reads TGTGCCACCGACTGGCAAGAGACCCAGTACTTC.

This rearrangement joins TRBV7-8 to TRBJ2-6; perhaps TRBD1 as D (5 bases). This CDR3 comprises 15 residues. The V end lost 5 bases, the J end lost 1 base, and 9 bases lay between the germline ends. Germline lookup yields CDR1 SGHVS and CDR2 FQNEAQ. CDR3: CASSQTDSGANVLTF. The CDR3 coding sequence is TGTGCCAGCAGCCAGACAGATTCTGGGGCCAACGTCCTGACTTTC.

The gene calls are TRBV7-9 and TRBJ2-7; 7 bases are shared with TRBD1. The junction had 7 bases not matched to a gene; V was cut back by 3 bases and J by 5 bases. Germline CDR1 and CDR2: SEHNR and FQNEAQ (reference sequence). CDR3 length: 14 residues. The CDR3 DNA sequence: TGTGCCAGCAGCTTGTCGCTAGGGGGCGACGAGCAGTACTTC. Translated, it gives CASSLSLGGDEQYF.

The count of this clone is one. J is TRBJ2-5 and V is TRBV2; D is possibly TRBD2 (7 bases). This CDR3 is 13 amino acids long. Germline lookup yields CDR1 SNHLY and CDR2 FYNNEI. The V and J ends lost 7 bases and 5 bases respectively, with 14 bases between them. The CDR3 nucleotides read TGTGCCAGCAAACGGGGGAGGGGGGAGACCCAGTACTTC. This codes for CASKRGRGETQYF.

The rearrangement joins TRBV5-6 to TRBJ2-7; D uncertain. Trimming pared 3 bases from V and 2 bases from J, leaving 3 bases between. The germline V gene encodes CDR1 SGHDT and CDR2 YYEEEE. This CDR3 contains 11 residues. CDR3 bases: TGTGCCAGCAGCTCGGCCTACGAGCAGTACTTC. Protein: CASSSAYEQYF.

V gene TRBV4-1 combines with J gene TRBJ1-4, with TRBD1 matching 7 bases. CDR3 length equals 16 residues. V was clipped by 0 bases and J by 8 bases; unmatched bases: 9. Germline loops: CDR1 MGHRA, CDR2 YSYEKL. The CDR3 DNA follows: TGCGCCAGCAGCCAAGATCGAAACAGGGGAGAGGAAAAACTGTTTTTT. Translation: CASSQDRNRGEEKLFF.

The rearrangement joins TRBV19 to TRBJ2-5; 8 bases are a match to TRBD1. The germline V gene encodes CDR1 LNHDA and CDR2 SQIVND (reference sequence). Losses at the gene ends were 6 bases for V and 5 bases for J; bases not matched to a gene: 8. This CDR3 has 14 residues. The CDR3 here is CASRMTGESETQYF. The CDR3 DNA is TGTGCCAGTAGAATGACAGGGGAATCGGAGACCCAGTACTTC.

This chain links TRBV7-2 with TRBJ2-1; 16 bases are shared with TRBD2. The CDR3 sequence is 18 residues long. Germline trimming cut 4 bases from V and 4 bases from J; bases unmatched to any gene: 7. The V gene's germline CDR1 is SGHTA and CDR2 FQGNSA. The CDR3 reads CASSYAPGLAGGYNEQFF. In nucleotides, the CDR3 is TGTGCCAGCAGCTACGCCCCGGGACTAGCGGGGGGGTACAATGAGCAGTTCTTC.

The V call is TRBV9, the J call TRBJ2-7; D possibly corresponds to TRBD2 (5 bases). Trimming left V 0 bases short and J 0 bases short, with 16 bases between. Looked up from germline, CDR1 is SGDLS and CDR2 is YYNGEE. The CDR3 contains 17 residues. CDR3 in DNA: TGTGCCAGCAGCGTAGGCTCGTTACCTGGGAGCTCCTACGAGCAGTACTTC. Protein: CASSVGSLPGSSYEQYF.